These 17 T cell receptor beta chains were sequenced from one sample in a study of blood T cells in healthy people across ages. A sample-barcoded 5' primer and a J-beta primer mix were used in a second PCR of about 6 to 11 cycles. One entry per CDR3 protein, called by TCRdb with MiXCR from the 5' RACE reads. The sample yields 1.5 million to 2 million distinct CDR3 sequences, under 30% seen once. The sample was blood. These receptors all stem from a woman younger than 45 in good health.

This CDR3 is CASMIGQGATTEAFF. The CDR3 DNA reads as TGTGCCAGCATGATAGGACAGGGGGCGACCACTGAAGCTTTCTTT. V gene TRBV6-6 combines with J gene TRBJ1-1, with 11 bases lining up with TRBD1. The germline V gene has CDR1 MNHNY and CDR2 SVGAGI (reference sequence). Germline trimming cut 7 bases from V and 4 bases from J; bases unmatched to any gene: 8. This CDR3 is 15 amino acids long.

The genes are TRBV25-1 and TRBJ1-1; D perhaps matches TRBD1 (6 bases). The germline V gene encodes CDR1 MGHDK and CDR2 SYGVNS. V lost 3 bases to trimming and J lost 7 bases, with 15 bases between them. This CDR3 is 14 amino acids long. This CDR3 reads CASSDTTSDSEAFF. The CDR3 nucleotides read TGTGCCAGCAGTGACACTACCTCGGACAGTGAAGCTTTCTTT.

This clonotype was recorded at least ten times. This chain links TRBV29-1 with TRBJ2-7; possibly TRBD2 for D (5 bases). This CDR3 spans 13 amino acids. The V gene's germline CDR1 is SQVTM and CDR2 ANQGSEA. Deletions cut 8 bases from V and 3 bases from J, with 17 bases between. This CDR3 reads CSTSGRTVYEQYF. The DNA for the CDR3 is TGCAGCACCAGTGGGAGAACCGTCTACGAGCAGTACTTC.

This clonotype has more than one count but fewer than ten. This chain uses TRBV29-1 with TRBJ1-4; the D gene is possibly TRBD1 (6 bases). The CDR3 runs 12 residues. From germline, CDR1 is SQVTM and CDR2 ANQGSEA. The V and J ends lost 7 bases and 4 bases respectively, with 10 bases between them. CDR3 in amino acids: CSGGANNEKLFF. CDR3 sequence (DNA): TGCAGCGGGGGGGCGAATAATGAAAAACTGTTTTTT.

CDR3: CASSLARTGNTDTQYF. Here the CDR3 DNA reads TGTGCCAGCAGCTTAGCGCGGACAGGAAACACAGATACGCAGTATTTT. The chain uses TRBV7-2 and TRBJ2-3, with 7 bases that match TRBD1. The CDR3 loop spans 16 amino acids. Trimming at V came to 0 bases and at J to 2 bases, leaving 5 bases not matched to a gene. Germline CDR1 is SGHTA and CDR2 is FQGNSA.

The chain couples TRBV14 to TRBJ1-1; D remains unclear. Germline assignment: CDR1 SGHDN and CDR2 FVKESK. Trimming stripped 3 bases from V and 4 bases from J, with 12 bases between. The CDR3 is 14 residues long. CDR3 loop: CASSQALGSTEAFF. DNA of the CDR3: TGTGCCAGCAGCCAGGCCCTAGGGAGCACTGAAGCTTTCTTT.

This chain uses TRBV20-1 with TRBJ2-1; D is uncertain. In germline, CDR1 is DFQATT, CDR2 SNEGSKA (reference sequence). This CDR3 has 15 residues. The V gene lost 0 bases and the J gene lost 0 bases, with 9 bases spanning the gap. CDR3 sequence: CSARDYRNSYNEQFF. The CDR3, as DNA: TGCAGTGCTAGAGACTACCGAAACTCCTACAATGAGCAGTTCTTC.

As regards this clonotype: Possible read error: a much larger clone is one base away. J is TRBJ2-7 and V is TRBV10-3; the match to TRBD1 covers 8 bases. TRBJ2-5 matches the DNA end more closely, so the J call is doubtful. Looked up from germline, CDR1 is ENHRY and CDR2 is SYGVKD. The CDR3 runs to 14 residues. CDR3 region: CAIGEDRDSETQYF. DNA of the CDR3: TGTGCCATCGGTGAGGACAGGGATAGTGAGACCCAGTACTTC.

The rearrangement joins TRBV20-1 to TRBJ2-1; D might be TRBD2 (6 bases). Per the germline V gene, CDR1 is DFQATT and CDR2 is SNEGSKA (reference sequence). The CDR3 length is 14 residues. V gave up 6 bases and J gave up 3 bases, with 15 bases separating them. CDR3 residues: CSALTPAGYNEQFF. CDR3 bases: TGCAGTGCCCTTACTCCAGCGGGCTACAATGAGCAGTTCTTC.

This clonotype was detected only a few times. This CDR3 is CAAGKGREQYF. The CDR3 nucleotides read TGTGCTGCCGGCAAAGGGAGGGAGCAGTACTTC. The chain couples TRBV12-5 to TRBJ2-7, with D possibly TRBD2 on 6 matching bases. Trimming removed 11 bases from V and 7 bases from J, with 15 bases in between. Germline V lookup: CDR1 LGHNT, CDR2 FRNRAP. The CDR3 is 11 residues long.

This clonotype was detected only a few times. This chain uses TRBV9 with TRBJ2-5; TRBD1 might be the D (6 bases). This CDR3 has 15 amino acids. Germline loops: CDR1 SGDLS, CDR2 YYNGEE. V lost 7 bases, J lost 1 base, and 17 bases lay in between. The CDR3 sequence is CASSPGTQSQETQYF. The CDR3 region has the DNA TGTGCCAGCTCCCCCGGGACACAATCCCAAGAGACCCAGTACTTC.

The chain employs TRBV29-1 and TRBJ2-5; 9 positions agree with TRBD2. The ends lost 2 bases at V and 4 bases at J; junction bases unmatched: 5. This CDR3 has 14 residues. CDR1 is SQVTM, CDR2 ANQGSEA, per germline. This CDR3 reads CSVERREGRETQYF. The CDR3 nucleotides read TGCAGCGTTGAAAGGCGGGAGGGCCGAGAGACCCAGTACTTC.

This clonotype was picked up many times. V usage is TRBV5-1 and J usage is TRBJ2-3, with 15 bases that match TRBD2. CDR1 is SGHRS, CDR2 YFSETQ, per germline. The junction had 12 bases not matched to a gene; V was cut back by 2 bases and J by 2 bases. This CDR3 spans 20 amino acids. The CDR3 DNA is TGCGCCAGCAGCTTCCCCTCTACCGGGACTAGCGGGAGGTCCACAGATACGCAGTATTTT. Residues: CASSFPSTGTSGRSTDTQYF. The full variable domain, its missing parts supplied by reference TRBV5-1 and TRBJ2-3, is KAGVTQTPRYLIKTRGQQVTLSCSPISGHRSVSWYQQTPGQGLQFLFEYFSETQRNKGNFPGRFSGRQFSNSRSEMNVSTLELGDSALYLCASSFPSTGTSGRSTDTQYFGPGTRLTVL.

This chain uses TRBV12-3 or TRBV12-4 with TRBJ1-5; weak D call: TRBD1 (6 bases). CDR3 length equals 14 residues. Trimming took off 1 base at V and 9 bases at J, with 13 bases between the two ends. In nucleotides, the CDR3 is TGTGCCAGCAGTTTAGACGGGGGCGGGCGGCCCCAGCATTTT. Encoded protein: CASSLDGGGRPQHF.

The rearrangement joins TRBV4-3 to TRBJ1-1, with 12 bases that match TRBD1. The V gene end was trimmed by 4 bases and the J gene end by 10 bases; junction bases not matched to a gene: 7. Germline CDR1 is LGHNA and CDR2 is YSLEER. The CDR3 is 14 amino acids. DNA for the CDR3: TGCGCCAGCAGCCCGACCGGGACAGGGGGCTTAGCTTTCTTT. This encodes CASSPTGTGGLAFF.

Only one count was recorded for this clonotype. The rearrangement uses TRBV20-1 and TRBJ2-3; TRBD2 aligns across 10 bases. Losses at the gene ends were 0 bases for V and 0 bases for J; bases not matched to a gene: 9. The length of the CDR3 is 18 residues. Germline-derived CDR1 and CDR2 are DFQATT and SNEGSKA (reference sequence). CDR3 protein: CSARDEVAGGYSTDTQYF. The CDR3 DNA follows: TGCAGTGCTAGAGATGAGGTAGCGGGAGGTTATAGCACAGATACGCAGTATTTT.

A word on this clonotype: The CDR3 ends on some other residue instead of the conserved phenylalanine or tryptophan, so this is likely a read error. The chain carries TRBV13 and TRBJ2-1; 10 positions agree with TRBD2. Trimming took 4 bases from V and 8 from J; bases not matched to a gene: 2. Germline V gene sequence: CDR1 PRHDT, CDR2 FYEKMQ (reference sequence). The CDR3 has 13 amino acids. Here the CDR3 reads CASSYGTSDEQFS. CDR3 DNA sequence: TGTGCCAGCAGCTACGGGACTAGCGATGAGCAGTTCTCC.